This record concerns one T cell receptor (beta chain) sequence. The antigen is not known. This record comes from a study of T cells in tumors after PD-1 blockade. About the study: During anti-PD-1 treatment, some patients continued daily vismodegib 150 mg.

This table comes from immunoSEQ multiplex PCR, and its TCRdb copy is limited to in-frame clones, with some not included. The repertoire holds some 60,000 clones, about four fifths seen once, with around 15% in the top ten. Genomic DNA template from tumor biopsies or peripheral blood, 616 ng to 6,004 ng input. The CDR3 consists of 15 residues. Trimming took 7 bases from V and 4 from J, leaving 19 bases between them. Per the germline V gene, CDR1 is MNHNY and CDR2 is SVGAGI (reference sequence). General study points: Peripheral recruitment is suggested, as some novel exhausted tumor clones were in pre-treatment blood.

The chain couples TRBV6-6 to TRBJ1-2; unclear D gene. The origin of this receptor is a human donor with basal cell carcinoma. The specimen comprised PBMCs, sampled before anti-PD-1 treatment. CDR3 residues: CASIDGRGKRYGYTF. In DNA, the CDR3 is TGTGCCAGCATCGACGGGAGAGGGAAGCGCTATGGCTACACCTTC.